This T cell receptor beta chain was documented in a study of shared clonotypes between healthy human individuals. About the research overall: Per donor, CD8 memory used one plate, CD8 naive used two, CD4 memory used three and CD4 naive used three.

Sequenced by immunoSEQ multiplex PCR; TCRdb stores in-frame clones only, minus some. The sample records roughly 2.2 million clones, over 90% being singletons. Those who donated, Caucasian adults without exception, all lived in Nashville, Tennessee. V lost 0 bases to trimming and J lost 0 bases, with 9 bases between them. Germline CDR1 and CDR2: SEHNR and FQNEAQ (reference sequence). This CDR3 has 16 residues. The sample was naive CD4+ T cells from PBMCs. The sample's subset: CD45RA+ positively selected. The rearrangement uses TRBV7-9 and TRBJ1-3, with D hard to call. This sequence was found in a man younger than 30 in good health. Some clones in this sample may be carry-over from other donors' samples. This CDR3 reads CASSLALGFSGNTIYF. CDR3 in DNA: TGTGCCAGCAGCTTAGCGTTAGGCTTCTCTGGAAACACCATATATTTT.